A selection of T cell receptor beta chains follows, all from one sample in a study of identical twins. TCRdb fed the 5' RACE reads into MiXCR, producing one record per CDR3 protein. The data hold about 1.7 million distinct CDR3 sequences, with more than 30% observed a single time. Sequenced input: cord blood. These receptors all come from a newborn girl in good health. CDR3s include the opening cysteine and the closing phenylalanine or tryptophan. D genes are given only for firm matches. Not every row has a clone size; where given, it reads once, few, many or a size class.

j_call d_call v_call clone_size cdr3_aa cdr3_nt
TRBJ2-7 - TRBV12-3/TRBV12-4 - CASSLSISADEQYF TGTGCCAGCAGTTTAAGCATATCCGCCGATGAGCAGTACTTC
TRBJ2-4 - TRBV12-3/TRBV12-4 - CASSYSMSGQYF TGTGCCAGCAGTTATTCGATGTCGGGGCAGTACTTC
TRBJ2-7 TRBD2 TRBV20-1 - CSARDLSSGGARSYEQYF TGCAGTGCTAGAGATCTTAGTAGCGGGGGGGCGAGGTCCTACGAGCAGTACTTC
TRBJ2-3 - TRBV7-9 - CASSSEVTDTQYF TGTGCCAGCAGCTCCGAGGTGACAGATACGCAGTATTTT
TRBJ2-6 TRBD1 TRBV6-1 - CASSVPGTGSSGANVLTF TGTGCCAGCAGTGTCCCCGGGACAGGCTCCTCTGGGGCCAACGTCCTGACTTTC
TRBJ1-5 TRBD1 TRBV25-1 few CASSERYRGHGYHPQHF TGTGCCAGCAGTGAACGGTACAGGGGGCATGGGTATCACCCCCAGCATTTT
TRBJ1-6 - TRBV20-1 few CSAMGQLNSPLHF TGCAGTGCTATGGGACAACTCAATTCACCCCTCCACTTT
TRBJ1-2 TRBD1 TRBV2 - CASRADRGSYGYTF TGTGCCAGCAGGGCCGACAGGGGTAGCTATGGCTACACCTTC
TRBJ2-5 - TRBV6-2/TRBV6-3 few CASRPGDGTQYF TGTGCCAGCAGACCAGGGGACGGGACCCAGTACTTC
TRBJ2-3 TRBD2 TRBV28 - CATVAGDTDTQYF TGTGCCACGGTAGCGGGAGACACAGATACGCAGTATTTT
TRBJ1-5 - TRBV7-6 once CAGSLEADPNQPQHF TGTGCCGGCAGCTTAGAGGCAGATCCCAATCAGCCCCAGCATTTT
TRBJ2-5 - TRBV6-1 - CASSDRSTQYF TGTGCCAGCAGTGACAGGTCGACCCAGTACTTC
TRBJ1-5 - TRBV6-6 few CASTVRGATNQPQHF TGTGCCAGCACGGTTAGGGGGGCCACTAATCAGCCCCAGCATTTT
TRBJ2-5 - TRBV29-1 many CSVENGETQYF TGCAGCGTTGAAAACGGAGAGACCCAGTACTTC
TRBJ2-1 - TRBV5-4 - CASSSRLPGASYNEQFF TGTGCCAGCAGCAGCAGACTACCCGGAGCCTCCTACAATGAGCAGTTCTTC
TRBJ2-1 TRBD1 TRBV3-1 - CASSQATGVELYNEQFF TGTGCCAGCAGCCAAGCGACAGGGGTTGAGCTATACAATGAGCAGTTCTTC
TRBJ1-3 - TRBV4-2 - CASSQARASGNTIYF TGTGCCAGCAGCCAAGCCAGGGCCTCGGGAAACACCATATATTTT
TRBJ2-5 TRBD1 TRBV20-1 - CSAARTGGMETQYF TGCAGTGCCGCTCGGACAGGGGGCATGGAGACCCAGTACTTC
TRBJ2-1 TRBD2 TRBV7-9 - CASSRLARSNNEQFF TGTGCCAGCAGCCGACTAGCGAGATCTAACAATGAGCAGTTCTTC
TRBJ2-6 TRBD1 TRBV29-1 - CSVGQGAGANVLTF TGCAGCGTTGGGCAGGGGGCTGGGGCCAACGTCCTGACTTTC
TRBJ1-5 - TRBV21-1 - CASSGVTYGNQPQHF TGTGCCAGCAGCGGTGTGACTTATGGGAATCAGCCCCAGCATTTT
TRBJ1-2 - TRBV12-3/TRBV12-4 - CASSLATGGHYGYTF TGTGCCAGCAGTTTAGCGACGGGGGGGCACTATGGCTACACCTTC
TRBJ2-6 - TRBV27 few CASSLFRGGDSGANVLTF TGTGCCAGCAGTTTATTTCGGGGTGGTGACTCTGGGGCCAACGTCCTGACTTTC
TRBJ2-1 TRBD2 TRBV5-1 - CASSLGPSGRVNEQFF TGCGCCAGCAGCTTGGGCCCCAGCGGGAGGGTGAATGAGCAGTTCTTC
TRBJ2-1 TRBD2 TRBV12-3/TRBV12-4 few CASSHRTSGVYNEQFF TGTGCCAGCAGCCACCGGACTAGCGGGGTCTACAATGAGCAGTTCTTC
TRBJ2-3 - TRBV15 - CATSRDPTPDTQYF TGTGCCACCAGCAGAGATCCCACTCCAGATACGCAGTATTTT
TRBJ1-2 - TRBV7-9 few CASSLVPLGGNGYTF TGTGCCAGCAGCTTAGTCCCCCTAGGTGGGAATGGCTACACCTTC
TRBJ2-5 - TRBV6-6 few CASSYVFQETQYF TGTGCCAGCAGTTACGTTTTTCAGGAGACCCAGTACTTC
TRBJ1-1 - TRBV29-1 - CSVLKGGGAFF TGCAGCGTCCTCAAGGGGGGGGGAGCTTTCTTT
TRBJ2-5 TRBD1 TRBV7-9 few CASSVAGQGSQETQYF TGTGCCAGCAGCGTCGCGGGACAGGGCAGCCAAGAGACCCAGTACTTC
TRBJ1-2 TRBD1 TRBV12-3/TRBV12-4 - CASSHHRGANYGYTF TGTGCCAGCAGTCATCACAGGGGAGCTAACTATGGCTACACCTTC
TRBJ2-3 TRBD2 TRBV24-1 - CATSTSGGAWDTDTQYF TGTGCCACTTCCACTAGCGGGGGGGCGTGGGACACAGATACGCAGTATTTT
TRBJ1-1 TRBD1 TRBV7-9 - CTSSGGGHTEAFF TGTACCAGCAGCGGAGGGGGCCACACTGAAGCTTTCTTT
TRBJ2-7 - TRBV20-1 - CSASSSYNEQYF TGCAGTGCTAGCAGCTCCTACAATGAGCAGTACTTC
TRBJ2-1 - TRBV6-1 - CASSEAGLSYNEQFF TGTGCCAGCAGTGAAGCGGGCCTCTCCTACAATGAGCAGTTCTTC
TRBJ2-7 - TRBV3-1 - CASSQRTLGSSHEQYF TGTGCCAGCAGCCAAAGGACCCTTGGGAGCTCCCACGAGCAGTACTTC
TRBJ2-1 TRBD2 TRBV24-1 - CATRGRLAGDEQFF TGTGCCACCCGTGGCAGACTAGCGGGAGATGAGCAGTTCTTC
TRBJ2-7 TRBD2 TRBV9 - CASSVGLAGPYEQYF TGTGCCAGCAGCGTAGGACTAGCGGGGCCCTACGAGCAGTACTTC
TRBJ2-1 - TRBV6-5 - CASSYLNRGGLFF TGTGCCAGCAGTTACCTGAACAGGGGAGGTCTGTTCTTC
TRBJ1-6 - TRBV5-5 few CASSSVGGSYNSPLHF TGTGCCAGCAGCTCGGTTGGTGGCTCCTATAATTCACCCCTCCACTTT
TRBJ2-3 - TRBV10-3 many CAISESLDRPTDTQYF TGTGCCATCAGTGAGTCCCTAGACAGGCCCACAGATACGCAGTATTTT
TRBJ2-3 TRBD1 TRBV2 - CASNQGAGSTDTQYF TGTGCCAGCAATCAGGGGGCGGGCAGCACAGATACGCAGTATTTT
TRBJ1-3 TRBD1 TRBV5-6 - CASSQKTGISGNTIYF TGTGCCAGCAGCCAAAAGACAGGGATCTCTGGAAACACCATATATTTT
TRBJ1-1 TRBD1 TRBV4-2 - CASSQERDRDTEAFF TGTGCCAGCAGCCAAGAAAGGGACAGAGACACTGAAGCTTTCTTT
TRBJ2-5 TRBD2 TRBV7-6 - CASSSGTSGRAQYF TGTGCCAGCAGCTCCGGGACTAGCGGGAGGGCCCAGTACTTC
TRBJ1-6 TRBD1 TRBV20-1 - CSAQLRPGQNNSPLHF TGCAGTGCTCAACTGCGTCCGGGACAGAATAATTCACCCCTCCACTTT
TRBJ1-4 - TRBV5-1 - CASSLGRKNEKLFF TGCGCCAGCAGCTTGGGCCGGAAGAATGAAAAACTGTTTTTT
TRBJ2-3 TRBD2 TRBV10-3 many CAIKGLALDTQYF TGTGCCATCAAGGGACTAGCATTAGATACGCAGTATTTT
TRBJ2-4 TRBD2 TRBV20-1 - CSAREASGMGEQYF TGCAGTGCTAGAGAGGCTAGCGGGATGGGGGAGCAGTACTTC
TRBJ2-3 - TRBV5-1 - CASSLTPSYNTQYF TGCGCCAGCAGCCTGACCCCGTCATACAATACGCAGTATTTT
TRBJ2-7 TRBD1 TRBV5-1 - CASSLEPDRTHYEQYF TGCGCCAGCAGCTTGGAGCCGGACAGGACCCACTACGAGCAGTACTTC
TRBJ1-6 - TRBV28 few CASSLNLASRPSNSPLHF TGTGCCAGCAGTCTTAACCTCGCCAGCCGTCCCTCTAATTCACCCCTCCACTTT
TRBJ1-2 - TRBV25-1 few CASSDRSGSGGYTF TGTGCCAGCAGTGACAGATCAGGGTCTGGTGGCTACACCTTC
TRBJ2-5 - TRBV4-2 - CASSQDRDFPYERYF TGTGCCAGCAGCCAAGACCGGGACTTTCCCTACGAGCGGTACTTC